This T cell receptor beta chain was sequenced for a study of response to subunit inactivated influenza vaccine. Findings and limits, study-wide: Each seasonal influenza vaccination recruits few new T cells, the authors suggested.

TCRdb analysed the RT-PCR reads with MiXCR anew, one entry per CDR3 protein. This table holds under 950,000 distinct CDR3 sequences, 21% found once. The length of the CDR3 is 13 residues. Germline V gene sequence: CDR1 SGHTA, CDR2 FQGNSA. Deletions cut 1 base from V and 9 bases from J, with 10 bases between. With respect to this clonotype: The antigen remains unidentified.

The clonotype comes from a man aged 50 to 59 who received an inactivated influenza vaccine. This chain uses TRBV7-2 with TRBJ2-1; the D gene is possibly TRBD1 (7 bases). The sequenced sample was PBMCs from blood, obtained around 5 days after vaccination. DNA of the CDR3: TGTGCCAGCAGCTTAGACAGGGGAGGTGAGCAGTTCTTC. It yields the protein CASSLDRGGEQFF.